This T cell receptor beta chain was captured by sequencing in a study of blood T cell repertoires in COVID-19. Overall study: T cells, B-cell-depleted T cells, or PBMCs supplied cDNA or gDNA.

Authors' processing steps: Amplifying reference gene primers gave estimates of nucleated cell counts. Data came from immunoSEQ multiplex PCR; TCRdb stores just in-frame clones and leaves some out. The V and J calls and clone size are taken from that table; D and trimming were inferred from the DNA. The profile shows about 55,000 clones, 87% of them singletons. Trimming took 6 bases from V and 3 from J, leaving 9 bases between them. CDR3 size: 12 residues. CDR1 and CDR2 (germline): SNHLY, FYNNEI. In Seattle, patients joined the study during active infection and were tracked longitudinally. V is TRBV2 and J is TRBJ2-7, with D perhaps matching TRBD1 (6 bases). The sequencing sample was made of peripheral blood. This TCR derives from a man aged 40-49 years with COVID-19, enrolled during active disease. CDR3 sequence (DNA): TGTGCCAGCAGATTACAGGGCTACGAGCAGTACTTC. This codes for CASRLQGYEQYF.